These 22 T cell receptor beta chains were sequenced from one sample in a study of blood T cell repertoires in COVID-19. Libraries were prepared by immunoSEQ multiplex PCR; TCRdb keeps only in-frame clonotypes and omits some of them. The data hold 180,000 or so clones, with 80% to 90% observed a single time. Sequencing used peripheral blood. Every receptor here comes from a man aged 60 to 75 with acute or convalescent COVID-19.

This chain uses TRBV28 with TRBJ2-7, with D possibly being TRBD2 (5 bases). Trimming pared 3 bases from V and 1 base from J, leaving 10 bases between. This CDR3 region has 14 residues. In germline, CDR1 is MDHEN, CDR2 SYDVKM. DNA of the CDR3: TGTGCCAGCAGTTTGTTCGAGCGGTCCTACGAGCAGTACTTC. Encoded protein: CASSLFERSYEQYF.

The chain couples TRBV9 to TRBJ2-7; possible D gene TRBD2, 5 bases. V was shortened by 4 bases and J by 8 bases, with 19 bases between the two germline ends. The CDR3 sequence is 14 residues long. Germline values: CDR1 SGDLS, CDR2 YYNGEE. CDR3 sequence (DNA): TGTGCCAGCAGCCTCCTGGACTCGTCTTTCAAGCAGTACTTC. Translation: CASSLLDSSFKQYF. The whole variable domain, remainder taken from reference TRBV9 and TRBJ2-7, is DSGVTQTPKHLITATGQRVTLRCSPRSGDLSVYWYQQSLDQGLQFLIQYYNGEERAKGNILERFSAQQFPDLHSELNLSSLELGDSALYFCASSLLDSSFKQYFGPGTRLTVT.

The genes are TRBV5-1 and TRBJ2-5, with 11 bases lining up with TRBD2. Germline V lookup: CDR1 SGHRS, CDR2 YFSETQ. With 4 bases clipped from V and 3 bases from J, the junction kept 8 bases outside the gene matches. The CDR3 consists of 16 residues. In DNA, the CDR3 is TGCGCCAGCAGCCCAACCGGGACTAGCGGCAAAGAGACCCAGTACTTC. Its translation is CASSPTGTSGKETQYF. The full variable domain, with the rest looked up from reference TRBV5-1 and TRBJ2-5, is KAGVTQTPRYLIKTRGQQVTLSCSPISGHRSVSWYQQTPGQGLQFLFEYFSETQRNKGNFPGRFSGRQFSNSRSEMNVSTLELGDSALYLCASSPTGTSGKETQYFGPGTRLLVL.

The CDR3 region is CASSPQDRYTGELFF. The CDR3 nucleotides are TGTGCCAGCAGTCCTCAGGACAGGTACACCGGGGAGCTGTTTTTT. The V call is TRBV11-2, the J call TRBJ2-2, with 7 nucleotides matching TRBD1. With V trimmed by 6 bases and J by 3 bases, 7 bases remained unmatched. The CDR3 is 15 amino acids. Germline V gene lookup returns CDR1 SGHAT and CDR2 FQNNGV. The whole variable domain, filled in from reference TRBV11-2 and TRBJ2-2, reads EAGVAQSPRYKIIEKRQSVAFWCNPISGHATLYWYQQILGQGPKLLIQFQNNGVVDDSQLPKDRFSAERLKGVDSTLKIQPAKLEDSAVYLCASSPQDRYTGELFFGEGSRLTVL.

This clone occurred once. The chain carries TRBV19 and TRBJ1-1; D is perhaps TRBD1 (5 bases). Germline assignment: CDR1 LNHDA and CDR2 SQIVND (reference sequence). V was cut by 4 bases and J by 0 bases, with 12 bases left in between. The CDR3 is 15 amino acids. CDR3 in amino acids: CASSNIDRLNTEAFF. The DNA for the CDR3 is TGTGCCAGTAGTAACATCGACAGATTGAACACTGAAGCTTTCTTT.

This clone came up a few times. This chain joins TRBV18 and TRBJ1-1; perhaps TRBD1 as D (6 bases). Germline V gene lookup returns CDR1 KGHSH and CDR2 LQKENI. V lost 3 bases and J lost 1, with 12 bases in between. CDR3 size: 15 residues. The CDR3: CASSPLQGPNTEAFF. In DNA form, the CDR3 reads TGTGCCAGCTCACCTCTACAGGGCCCGAACACTGAAGCTTTCTTT.

CDR3: CASSTQGAAPREQYF. CDR3 DNA: TGTGCCAGCAGCACCCAGGGGGCCGCGCCGCGAGAGCAGTACTTC. The genes are TRBV5-5 and TRBJ2-7, with 8 bases fitting TRBD1. The junction had 13 bases not matched to a gene; V was cut back by 4 bases and J by 7 bases. Germline lookup yields CDR1 SGHKS and CDR2 YYEKEE (reference sequence). CDR3 length: 15 residues.

The chain recombines TRBV5-1 with TRBJ2-5; weak D call: TRBD1 (7 bases). This CDR3 is built from 15 residues. Trimming took 7 bases from V and 4 from J, leaving 20 bases between them. Germline V lookup: CDR1 SGHRS, CDR2 YFSETQ. CDR3 sequence reads: CASHRRGQSGETQYF. The CDR3 nucleotides are TGCGCCAGCCACAGGCGGGGACAGTCAGGAGAGACCCAGTACTTC.

This clone was seen more than once but under ten times. V usage is TRBV18 and J usage is TRBJ2-2, with TRBD1 as a possible D gene (6 bases). Germline V gene data show CDR1 as KGHSH and CDR2 as LQKENI. The CDR3 is 15 amino acids. The V gene lost 3 bases and the J gene lost 4 bases, with 12 bases spanning the gap. The CDR3 nucleotides read TGTGCCAGCTCACCTCTACAGGACAGCACCGGGGAGCTGTTTTTT. It translates to CASSPLQDSTGELFF.

The V and J genes are TRBV7-9 and TRBJ2-1; D is uncertain. The germline CDR1 and CDR2 sequences are SEHNR and FQNEAQ (reference sequence). Trimming removed 3 bases from V and 4 bases from J, with 10 bases in between. This CDR3 comprises 14 residues. The CDR3, as DNA: TGTGCCAGCAGCTTTCCCGCCACATACAATGAGCAGTTCTTC. Amino acids: CASSFPATYNEQFF.

The chain recombines TRBV3-1 (or the pseudogene TRBV3-2) with TRBJ1-5; the D gene is possibly TRBD1 (5 bases). The CDR3 contains 14 residues. Trimming left V 2 bases short and J 7 bases short, with 12 bases between. Per the germline V gene, CDR1 is LGHDT and CDR2 is YNNKEL (reference sequence). The CDR3 DNA sequence: TGTGCCAGCAGCCAATTCCTGGGGGGGCAGCCCCAGCATTTT. Translation: CASSQFLGGQPQHF.

This chain uses TRBV27 with TRBJ2-6; perhaps TRBD1 as D (6 bases). The germline V gene has CDR1 MNHEY and CDR2 SMNVEV (reference sequence). The CDR3 is 18 residues long. V dropped 6 bases and J dropped 2 bases, with 20 bases sitting between them. CDR3 DNA sequence: TGTGCCAGCAGACTACGAGGGGGACGAGGGACTGGGGCCAACGTCCTGACTTTC. Its protein product is CASRLRGGRGTGANVLTF.

The rearrangement links TRBV11-2 to TRBJ1-6; a possible D gene is TRBD1 (6 bases). The CDR3 extends over 15 amino acids. Trimming removed 1 base at V and 7 bases at J, with 11 bases between. Germline-derived CDR1 and CDR2 are SGHAT and FQNNGV. This CDR3 reads CASSLGAQGNSPLHF. The DNA of the CDR3 is TGTGCCAGCAGCTTAGGTGCCCAGGGGAATTCACCCCTCCACTTT.

This chain joins TRBV19 and TRBJ1-1, with D possibly TRBD1 on 5 matching bases. The CDR3 is made up of 16 amino acids. Germline V CDR1 and CDR2: LNHDA, SQIVND (reference sequence). V was clipped by 7 bases and J by 1 base, with 19 bases between them. The CDR3 DNA reads as TGTGCCAGTACCGACTCCCGGCGGGGCAGGAACACTGAAGCTTTCTTT. It translates to CASTDSRRGRNTEAFF.

In its sample, this clone was seen once. The chain uses TRBV7-3 and TRBJ1-2; TRBD1 matches 10 bases. CDR3 length equals 15 residues. With V trimmed by 5 bases and J by 4 bases, 7 bases remained unmatched. CDR1 SGHTA and CDR2 FQGTGA come from the germline V gene. CDR3 region: CASSPGDRGSYGYTF. DNA for the CDR3: TGTGCCAGCAGCCCCGGGGACAGGGGTAGCTATGGCTACACCTTC.

On this clone itself: Other DNA sequences from this sample encode an identical CDR3 as well. V is TRBV5-1 and J is TRBJ2-2; maybe TRBD2 (6 bases). Germline V gene sequence: CDR1 SGHRS, CDR2 YFSETQ. The CDR3 runs to 15 residues. The germline V and J ends were trimmed by 0 bases and 4 bases, with 10 bases remaining between them. The CDR3 bases are TGCGCCAGCAGCTTGGTCCGGGGAGGCACCGGGGAGCTGTTTTTT. It codes for CASSLVRGGTGELFF.

V and J are TRBV4-2 and TRBJ1-1; D is possibly TRBD1 (6 bases). The germline V gene encodes CDR1 LGHNA and CDR2 YNFKEQ. CDR3 length equals 18 residues. The V and J ends lost 4 bases and 6 bases respectively, with 27 bases between them. The CDR3 nucleotides read TGTGCCAGCAGCCTCGGAACGGGGGGCGACGCAGTAATCTCTGAAGCTTTCTTT. Amino acids: CASSLGTGGDAVISEAFF.

This clone was detected once. V is TRBV28 and J is TRBJ1-2, with TRBD1 identical over 8 bases. V was clipped by 5 bases and J by 7 bases; unmatched bases: 12. The germline gives CDR1 MDHEN, CDR2 SYDVKM. The CDR3 consists of 15 residues. The DNA of the CDR3 is TGTGCCAGCAGTCCTTATAGGACAGGGTGGGGTGGCTACACCTTC. Translating gives CASSPYRTGWGGYTF.

CDR3 DNA sequence: TGTGCCAGCAGTCAGAACAGAGATGAAAAACTGTTTTTT. Encoded protein: CASSQNRDEKLFF. The V gene is TRBV11-2, the J gene TRBJ1-4; unclear D gene. The CDR3 covers 13 residues. Trimming stripped 6 bases from V and 6 bases from J, with 11 bases between. CDR1 and CDR2 from the germline V gene are SGHAT and FQNNGV.

This clone has a handful of counts. The J gene is TRBJ2-5, the V gene TRBV5-4, with TRBD1 matching 7 bases. Trimming cost V 3 bases and J 0 bases; bases outside gene matches: 2. Per germline, CDR1 SGHNT and CDR2 YYREEE (reference sequence). The CDR3 contains 14 residues. CDR3 sequence reads: CASSSTGYQETQYF. The CDR3 region has the DNA TGTGCCAGCAGCTCGACAGGGTACCAAGAGACCCAGTACTTC. Variable domain in full (rest from reference TRBV5-4 and TRBJ2-5): ETGVTQSPTHLIKTRGQQVTLRCSSQSGHNTVSWYQQALGQGPQFIFQYYREEENGRGNFPPRFSGLQFPNYSSELNVNALELDDSALYLCASSSTGYQETQYFGPGTRLLVL.

The gene calls are TRBV19 and TRBJ1-2; D is uncertain. The CDR3 extends over 12 amino acids. Trimming left V 7 bases short and J 4 bases short, with 10 bases between. The germline V gene encodes CDR1 LNHDA and CDR2 SQIVND (reference sequence). The CDR3 DNA is TGTGCCAGTACTCTGACGGGCTATGGCTACACCTTC. Protein sequence: CASTLTGYGYTF.

This sequence joins TRBV2 and TRBJ2-2; possible D gene TRBD2, 7 bases. The CDR3 extends over 14 amino acids. The V gene's germline CDR1 is SNHLY and CDR2 FYNNEI. Trimming stripped 8 bases from V and 7 bases from J, with 17 bases between. CDR3 DNA: TGTGCCAGCGCCGTCCGGGGGGCTGGCGGGGAGCTGTTTTTT. Translation gives CASAVRGAGGELFF.